Following are 22 T cell receptor beta chains from one sample sequenced in a study of control samples from healthy donors and cancer patients. TCRdb's table, derived via immunoSEQ multiplex PCR, lists solely in-frame clones and lacks some. The sample carries around 150,000 clones, 70% to 90% recorded once. Sequencing was carried out using blood. Receptors were obtained from a man aged 25 to 40 in good health.

This clone appeared a few times. This chain joins TRBV4-1 and TRBJ2-7; possible D gene TRBD2, 6 bases. V was shortened by 3 bases and J by 1 base, with 13 bases between the two germline ends. The CDR3 contains 15 residues. Germline V CDR1 and CDR2: MGHRA, YSYEKL. CDR3 amino acids: CASSHGRGASYEQYF. DNA of the CDR3: TGCGCCAGCAGCCACGGTCGCGGGGCTTCCTACGAGCAGTACTTC.

This chain joins TRBV4-1 and TRBJ1-3; no definite D call. Trimming removed 1 base at V and 4 bases at J, with 5 bases between. CDR1 and CDR2 (germline): MGHRA, YSYEKL. This CDR3 has 13 amino acids. CDR3 sequence: CASSQGPGNTIYF. For the CDR3, the DNA is TGCGCCAGCAGCCAAGGACCCGGAAACACCATATATTTT.

J is TRBJ2-3 and V is TRBV6-2 or TRBV6-3; 15 bases line up with TRBD2. The V gene end was trimmed by 5 bases and the J gene end by 9 bases; junction bases not matched to a gene: 9. The CDR3 is 16 residues long. Germline CDR1 and CDR2: MNHEY and SVGEGT. The CDR3 bases are TGTGCCAGCAGTCCCGGGACTAGCGGGAGGTGGAGCACGCAGTATTTT. Amino acids: CASSPGTSGRWSTQYF.

The chain links TRBV27 to TRBJ2-5; TRBD2 agrees at 10 bases. Germline CDR1 reads MNHEY; CDR2 reads SMNVEV (reference sequence). With 6 bases clipped from V and 5 bases from J, the junction kept 6 bases outside the gene matches. The CDR3 runs to 14 residues. CDR3 nucleotides: TGTGCCAGCAGAGTAGCGGGAGGCACGGAGACCCAGTACTTC. Its protein is CASRVAGGTETQYF.

CDR3 in amino acids: CASSTAGVYGYTF. CDR3 sequence (DNA): TGTGCCAGCAGCACGGCAGGGGTATATGGCTACACCTTC. The chain has TRBV9 and TRBJ1-2; weak D call: TRBD1 (6 bases). CDR3 length equals 13 residues. Germline assignment: CDR1 SGDLS and CDR2 YYNGEE. V was shortened by 4 bases and J by 5 bases, with 12 bases between the two germline ends.

This clone was counted only a few times. The chain has TRBV11-2 and TRBJ2-7; D is unresolved. Trimming left V 6 bases short and J 4 bases short, with 16 bases between. Looked up from germline, CDR1 is SGHAT and CDR2 is FQNNGV. The CDR3 has 14 amino acids. The CDR3 loop is CASSQDGSLYEQYF. Written as DNA, the CDR3 is TGTGCCAGCAGTCAAGATGGATCTTTATACGAGCAGTACTTC.

The V and J genes are TRBV6-5 and TRBJ2-7, with unresolved D. Trimming pared 3 bases from V and 5 bases from J, leaving 11 bases between. This CDR3 contains 13 residues. Per germline, CDR1 MNHEY and CDR2 SVGAGI. The CDR3 DNA sequence: TGTGCCAGCAGTTATTTCAGGTCCAACGAGCAGTACTTC. Residues: CASSYFRSNEQYF.

V is TRBV11-2 and J is TRBJ2-7; D may match TRBD1 or TRBD2 (5 bases each). V was pared by 5 bases and J by 2 bases, with 13 bases between. CDR1 and CDR2 (germline): SGHAT, FQNNGV. CDR3 length: 14 amino acids. This chain's CDR3 is CASSIGTFAYEQYF. Here the CDR3 DNA reads TGTGCCAGCAGCATCGGGACGTTCGCCTACGAGCAGTACTTC.

There are a few counts of this clone. V gene TRBV7-9 combines with J gene TRBJ2-2, with 9 bases fitting TRBD1. The V segment lost 5 bases and the J segment 1 base; nucleotides outside the gene matches: 2. The CDR3 runs 15 residues. Germline lookup yields CDR1 SEHNR and CDR2 FQNEAQ (reference sequence). The CDR3 here is CASSPGQGNTGELFF. The CDR3 DNA reads TGTGCCAGCAGCCCGGGACAGGGGAACACCGGGGAGCTGTTTTTT.

The rearrangement uses TRBV9 and TRBJ1-2; perhaps TRBD1 as D (5 bases). CDR1 and CDR2 (germline): SGDLS, YYNGEE. Deletions cut 4 bases from V and 7 bases from J, with 20 bases between. The length of the CDR3 is 15 residues. The CDR3: CASSPSVGLGRGYTF. The CDR3 DNA reads as TGTGCCAGCAGCCCCAGTGTGGGGCTAGGTCGTGGCTACACCTTC.

V and J are TRBV7-9 and TRBJ1-2; possible D gene TRBD1, 6 bases. V dropped 9 bases and J dropped 3 bases, with 17 bases sitting between them. The CDR3 covers 14 residues. Germline V gene sequence: CDR1 SEHNR, CDR2 FQNEAQ (reference sequence). CDR3 sequence: CASMRSGQDYGYTF. In nucleotides, the CDR3 is TGTGCCAGTATGAGGTCGGGACAAGACTATGGCTACACCTTC.

The genes are TRBV19 and TRBJ2-7; maybe TRBD1 (6 bases). Trimming took 6 bases from V and 0 from J, leaving 12 bases between them. Germline assignment: CDR1 LNHDA and CDR2 SQIVND (reference sequence). This CDR3 is built from 14 residues. The CDR3 sequence is CASRHRTDSYEQYF. In DNA, the CDR3 is TGTGCCAGTAGGCACCGGACAGACTCCTACGAGCAGTACTTC.

This clone was seen more than once but under ten times. The rearrangement uses TRBV13 and TRBJ1-1; tentatively, D is TRBD1 (6 bases). There are 17 residues in the CDR3. Trimming took off 2 bases at V and 0 bases at J, with 16 bases between the two ends. CDR1 PRHDT and CDR2 FYEKMQ come from the germline V gene (reference sequence). As DNA, the CDR3 is TGTGCCAGCAGCTTAAGGGGGGGGCGAAGGTTGAACACTGAAGCTTTCTTT. Translating gives CASSLRGGRRLNTEAFF.

This chain uses TRBV4-1 with TRBJ2-3; 9 bases map to TRBD1. The germline V gene has CDR1 MGHRA and CDR2 YSYEKL. The CDR3 runs 16 residues. The trim removed 0 bases at V and 3 bases at J, leaving 4 bases unmatched. The CDR3 bases are TGCGCCAGCAGCCAAGAGGGACAGGGTGGAACAGATACGCAGTATTTT. Protein: CASSQEGQGGTDTQYF.

The J gene is TRBJ2-1, the V gene TRBV28; D assignment may be TRBD1 or TRBD2 (5 bases each). The CDR3 consists of 12 residues. Trimming removed 4 bases at V and 8 bases at J, with 9 bases between. The germline V gene encodes CDR1 MDHEN and CDR2 SYDVKM. The CDR3 spells CASSSGDHEQFF. The CDR3, as DNA: TGTGCCAGCAGTTCCGGGGACCATGAGCAGTTCTTC.

This chain links TRBV7-8 with TRBJ2-3, with 7 bases fitting TRBD2. J gave up 3 bases and V 1 base, and 7 bases lay outside the gene matches. This CDR3 has 16 residues. Germline-derived CDR1 and CDR2 are SGHVS and FQNEAQ. CDR3 in amino acids: CASSLDPGGGTDTQYF. In nucleotides, the CDR3 is TGTGCCAGCAGCTTAGATCCGGGGGGAGGAACAGATACGCAGTATTTT.

This clone turned up a few times. The V gene is TRBV24-1, the J gene TRBJ1-5; 8 nucleotides agree with TRBD1. The J segment lost 7 bases and the V segment lost 7 bases, leaving 8 bases of the junction unmatched. The CDR3 has 14 residues. Germline loops: CDR1 KGHDR, CDR2 SFDVKD. Here the CDR3 DNA reads TGTGCCACCAGCGCGACAGGGGCTGAACAGCCCCAGCATTTT. It encodes CATSATGAEQPQHF.

CDR3 in DNA: TGTGCCAGCAGCTTACAGGGCGATCAGCCCCAGCATTTT. Protein sequence: CASSLQGDQPQHF. The rearrangement joins TRBV7-2 to TRBJ1-5, with a possible D match to TRBD1 (5 bases). Germline loops: CDR1 SGHTA, CDR2 FQGNSA. V dropped 2 bases and J dropped 5 bases, with 7 bases sitting between them. The CDR3 is 13 residues long.

This clone was counted only a few times. This chain links TRBV5-6 with TRBJ2-1; D unclear. Trimming cost V 2 bases and J 12 bases, with 12 bases left between them. CDR3 length: 12 amino acids. The germline V gene encodes CDR1 SGHDT and CDR2 YYEEEE. CDR3 nucleotides: TGTGCCAGCAGCTTAGTTTCGTCGGGGCAGTTCTTC. This sequence encodes CASSLVSSGQFF. The whole variable domain, remainder taken from reference TRBV5-6 and TRBJ2-1, is DAGVTQSPTHLIKTRGQQVTLRCSPKSGHDTVSWYQQALGQGPQFIFQYYEEEERQRGNFPDRFSGHQFPNYSSELNVNALLLGDSALYLCASSLVSSGQFFGPGTRLTVL.

CDR3 nucleotide sequence: TGTGCCAGCAGCTTATGGGGACAGGGGTACGGCACTGAAGCTTTCTTT. It encodes CASSLWGQGYGTEAFF. This chain links TRBV7-8 with TRBJ1-1, with 10 bases matching TRBD1. From germline, CDR1 is SGHVS and CDR2 FQNEAQ. The CDR3 has 16 amino acids. The J segment lost 4 bases and the V segment lost 2 bases, leaving 7 bases of the junction unmatched.

The V and J genes are TRBV7-3 and TRBJ1-6; D is unresolved. This CDR3 comprises 13 residues. Germline CDR1 SGHTA, CDR2 FQGTGA. The V and J ends lost 5 bases and 13 bases respectively, with 15 bases between them. In DNA form, the CDR3 reads TGTGCCAGCAGCCCTTTACCCGATGGGCCCCTCCACTTT. Protein product: CASSPLPDGPLHF.

About this clone itself: At the DNA level, this CDR3 is encoded by other sequences in the same sample as well. The rearrangement links TRBV28 to TRBJ2-5; D remains ambiguous. The germline V gene encodes CDR1 MDHEN and CDR2 SYDVKM. The CDR3 contains 11 residues. Between the trimmed V and J ends, which lost 3 bases and 5 bases, there was a span of 4 bases. The CDR3 DNA follows: TGTGCCAGCAGTTTGAGGGAGACCCAGTACTTC. Its translation is CASSLRETQYF.